A single sample gave rise to the 28 T cell receptor beta chains below, sequenced in a study of CD8+CD57+ T cells in acquired aplastic anemia. Researchers used genomic DNA as the template to profile TCR beta VDJ and CDR3. A single record per CDR3 protein comes from TCRdb applying MiXCR to the reads. The sample has roughly 190,000 distinct CDR3 sequences; around half are singletons. Sequencing was carried out using sorted CD4+, CD8+, or CD8+CD57+ T cells (not recorded which) from PBMCs. Receptor source: a human donor in good health, serving as a control.

J is TRBJ1-5 and V is TRBV19; D gene unclear. Germline V lookup: CDR1 LNHDA, CDR2 SQIVND (reference sequence). V was shortened by 5 bases and J by 1 base, with 12 bases between the two germline ends. The CDR3 runs to 15 residues. The CDR3 region has the DNA TGTGCCAGTAGTGCCAGACAAGTGAGCAATCAGCCCCAGCATTTT. It is translated as CASSARQVSNQPQHF.

This clonotype was seen many times. V is TRBV10-3 and J is TRBJ2-7, with 11 bases aligning to TRBD2. Germline V gene sequence: CDR1 ENHRY, CDR2 SYGVKD. V lost 6 bases to trimming and J lost 3 bases; unmatched junction nucleotides: 13. The CDR3 extends over 17 amino acids. The CDR3 DNA is TGTGCCATCAGCCCGAGCTTTAGCGGGGGGGCAGGCTACGAGCAGTACTTC. It specifies CAISPSFSGGAGYEQYF.

This clonotype was found once. CDR3 protein: CASRTSRLVDTQYF. The CDR3 DNA sequence: TGTGCCAGCAGGACCTCGAGATTGGTAGATACGCAGTATTTT. The rearrangement joins TRBV7-3 to TRBJ2-3; no definite D call. Germline V lookup: CDR1 SGHTA, CDR2 FQGTGA. The V and J ends lost 6 bases and 5 bases respectively, with 15 bases between them. CDR3 length: 14 amino acids. The complete variable domain, with remaining parts taken from reference TRBV7-3 and TRBJ2-3, reads GAGVSQTPSNKVTEKGKYVELRCDPISGHTALYWYRQSLGQGPEFLIYFQGTGAADDSGLPNDRFFAVRPEGSVSTLKIQRTERGDSAVYLCASRTSRLVDTQYFGPGTRLTVL.

The chain joins TRBV25-1 to TRBJ1-1, with D perhaps matching TRBD1 (5 bases). V was trimmed by 5 bases and J by 6 bases, leaving 7 bases between them. Germline lookup yields CDR1 MGHDK and CDR2 SYGVNS. The CDR3 consists of 11 residues. The CDR3 region has the DNA TGTGCCAGCAGTCTACAGGCTGAAGCTTTCTTT. Its translation: CASSLQAEAFF.

The sample holds many counts of this clonotype. The chain has TRBV11-2 and TRBJ2-7, with 8 nucleotides matching TRBD1. The V gene's germline CDR1 is SGHAT and CDR2 FQNNGV. CDR3 length: 18 residues. With V trimmed by 1 base and J by 3 bases, 14 bases remained unmatched. The CDR3 nucleotides read TGTGCCAGCAGCTTAGTTGTGGGGTCGGACAGGGAATACTACGAGCAGTACTTC. Protein sequence: CASSLVVGSDREYYEQYF.

The rearrangement uses TRBV2 and TRBJ1-6; TRBD1 aligns across 7 bases. This CDR3 is built from 14 residues. The germline CDR1 and CDR2 sequences are SNHLY and FYNNEI. V gave up 7 bases and J gave up 7 bases; unmatched junction bases: 7. The CDR3 nucleotides read TGTGCCAGCACCCCCGGGACAGCAAATTCACCCCTCCACTTT. Translated: CASTPGTANSPLHF. The full variable domain, completed using reference TRBV2 and TRBJ1-6, is EPEVTQTPSHQVTQMGQEVILRCVPISNHLYFYWYRQILGQKVEFLVSFYNNEISEKSEIFDDQFSVERPDGSNFTLKIRSTKLEDSAMYFCASTPGTANSPLHFGNGTRLTVT.

In this sample, this clonotype turned up many times. The chain recombines TRBV6-1 with TRBJ1-2; D not certain. CDR3 size: 12 residues. Germline V gene lookup returns CDR1 MNHNS and CDR2 SASEGT. Deletions cut 2 bases from V and 4 bases from J, with 5 bases between. CDR3 region: CASSEIRYGYTF. CDR3 coding DNA: TGTGCCAGCAGTGAAATTCGCTATGGCTACACCTTC.

This clonotype was observed at least ten times. The rearrangement joins TRBV5-8 to TRBJ2-1; 14 bases match TRBD2. The V segment lost 3 bases and the J segment 4 bases; nucleotides outside the gene matches: 6. The CDR3 totals 17 residues. The germline CDR1 and CDR2 sequences are SGHTS and YDEGEE. The CDR3, as DNA: TGTGCCAGCAGCTCACCGGGACTAGCGGGGGTTTACAATGAGCAGTTCTTC. Protein product: CASSSPGLAGVYNEQFF.

This clonotype was found a few times. A read error may explain this, as a much larger clone is one base away. This sequence joins TRBV12-3 or TRBV12-4 and TRBJ1-5; 9 nucleotides align to TRBD1. V lost 5 bases and J lost 6; bases outside the gene matches: 8. This CDR3 spans 15 amino acids. The CDR3 loop is CASSPRTGESQPQHF. The CDR3 region has the DNA TGTGCCAGCAGTCCCCGGACAGGGGAGAGTCAGCCCCAGCATTTT.

This clonotype has at least ten counts. This chain connects TRBV19 to TRBJ1-2, with TRBD1 as a possible D gene (5 bases). The V gene's germline CDR1 is LNHDA and CDR2 SQIVND (reference sequence). Trimming removed 6 bases at V and 8 bases at J, with 16 bases between. The CDR3 extends over 13 amino acids. The CDR3 reads CASSTTASSGYTF. In DNA, the CDR3 is TGTGCCAGTAGCACGACAGCATCCTCGGGCTACACCTTC. The complete variable domain, with remaining parts taken from reference TRBV19 and TRBJ1-2, reads DGGITQSPKYLFRKEGQNVTLSCEQNLNHDAMYWYRQDPGQGLRLIYYSQIVNDFQKGDIAEGYSVSREKKESFPLTVTSAQKNPTAFYLCASSTTASSGYTFGSGTRLTVV.

Many counts were recorded for this clonotype. The chain combines TRBV11-2 with TRBJ1-2; TRBD1 might be the D (6 bases). The length of the CDR3 is 14 residues. V gave up 2 bases and J gave up 1 base, with 8 bases separating them. Germline V CDR1 and CDR2: SGHAT, FQNNGV. CDR3 sequence reads: CASSLRTVNYGYTF. For the CDR3, the DNA is TGTGCCAGCAGCTTAAGGACAGTTAACTATGGCTACACCTTC.

The chain combines TRBV7-3 with TRBJ2-7; 11 bases align to TRBD1. Per germline, CDR1 SGHTA and CDR2 FQGTGA. V was clipped by 5 bases and J by 5 bases; unmatched bases: 11. The CDR3 sequence is 16 residues long. DNA for the CDR3: TGTGCCAGCAGCCCGGGAACGGGACAGGGGGTCCACGAGCAGTACTTC. It encodes CASSPGTGQGVHEQYF.

This clonotype was counted at least ten times. V usage is TRBV9 and J usage is TRBJ2-3; D might be TRBD2 (5 bases). The CDR3 sequence is 16 residues long. V lost 4 bases, J lost 2 bases, and 17 bases lay in between. CDR1 is SGDLS, CDR2 YYNGEE, per germline. The CDR3 is CASSPKGGGITDTQYF. In nucleotides, the CDR3 is TGTGCCAGCAGCCCAAAGGGCGGAGGCATCACAGATACGCAGTATTTT.

This sequence joins TRBV15 and TRBJ1-1; TRBD1 matches 9 bases. CDR1 is LNHNV, CDR2 YYDKDF, per germline (reference sequence). Germline trimming cut 3 bases from V and 3 bases from J; bases unmatched to any gene: 2. The CDR3 loop spans 14 amino acids. CDR3 DNA: TGTGCCACCAGCAGGGACAGGGGATACACTGAAGCTTTCTTT. Its translation: CATSRDRGYTEAFF.

This chain uses TRBV20-1 with TRBJ2-5; 13 nucleotides align to TRBD2. The CDR3 totals 15 residues. Germline V gene data show CDR1 as DFQATT and CDR2 as SNEGSKA (reference sequence). The J segment lost 4 bases and the V segment lost 6 bases, leaving 8 bases of the junction unmatched. The CDR3 coding sequence is TGCAGTGCCCCGGGACTAGCGGGGTCGGGAGAGACCCAGTACTTC. Amino acids: CSAPGLAGSGETQYF.

This clonotype came up once. A clone one base away is much larger, so this may be a read error. The V gene is TRBV27, the J gene TRBJ2-7; TRBD1 aligns across 9 bases. CDR1 is MNHEY and CDR2 is SMNVEV in the germline V gene (reference sequence). This CDR3 has 14 amino acids. V lost 5 bases, J lost 4 bases, and 6 bases stayed unmatched. In DNA, the CDR3 is TGTGCCAGCAGTAGGACAGGGGATAAGTACGAGCAGTACTTC. This codes for CASSRTGDKYEQYF.

In DNA form, the CDR3 reads TGTGCCATCAGTGAGGCCGGGACAGGGGGCGGTAGGGAAAAACTGTTTTTT. This codes for CAISEAGTGGGREKLFF. V and J are TRBV10-3 and TRBJ1-4; TRBD1 aligns across 12 bases. The CDR3 length is 17 residues. V trimming: 2 bases; J trimming: 8 bases; junction bases outside the gene matches: 9. Germline CDR1 and CDR2: ENHRY and SYGVKD.

The chain recombines TRBV29-1 with TRBJ2-5; 7 nucleotides line up with TRBD1. After removal of 8 bases from V and 7 bases from J, the junction contained 13 bases not matched to a gene. Germline CDR1 SQVTM, CDR2 ANQGSEA. The CDR3 extends over 13 amino acids. In nucleotides, the CDR3 is TGCAGCACATGGGACAGTAATACGTGGACCCAGTACTTC. This gives the protein CSTWDSNTWTQYF.

Notes on this clonotype: The CDR3 does not end in the conserved phenylalanine or tryptophan, so this is likely a read error. This rearrangement joins TRBV20-1 to TRBJ1-1, with D uncertain. Per the germline V gene, CDR1 is DFQATT and CDR2 is SNEGSKA (reference sequence). This CDR3 is 12 amino acids long. The CDR3 coding sequence is TGCAGCGCTAGATCGGGTAACACTGAAGCTTTCTCT. Protein product: CSARSGNTEAFS.

Comments on this clonotype: One end of the junction is discordant with germline, which a read error may explain. The chain employs TRBV7-2 and TRBJ2-6; 10 bases match TRBD2. Germline V gives CDR1 SGHTA, CDR2 FQGNSA. The CDR3 contains 15 residues. CDR3 amino acids: CASSLGASGGNVLTF. The CDR3 bases are TGTGCCAGCAGCTTAGGGGCTAGCGGGGGCAACGTCCTGACTTTC.

This clonotype showed up many times. The rearrangement links TRBV7-2 to TRBJ2-7; D remains unclear. Looked up from germline, CDR1 is SGHTA and CDR2 is FQGNSA. With 3 bases removed from V and 3 bases from J, the gap between germline ends came to 3 bases. This CDR3 contains 11 residues. The CDR3 protein is CASSFRYEQYF. The CDR3 nucleotides read TGTGCCAGCAGCTTTCGCTACGAGCAGTACTTC.

This chain joins TRBV19 and TRBJ2-7; D not certain. Germline V CDR1 and CDR2: LNHDA, SQIVND (reference sequence). Trimming took off 6 bases at V and 7 bases at J, with 10 bases between the two ends. The CDR3 extends over 11 amino acids. The CDR3: CASRIRVEQYF. In DNA form, the CDR3 reads TGTGCCAGTAGGATACGGGTAGAGCAGTACTTC.

This clonotype was observed at least ten times. The J gene is TRBJ1-5, the V gene TRBV20-1, with 7 nucleotides matching TRBD1. V shed 5 bases, J shed 5 bases, and the junction held 9 bases outside the gene matches. Germline CDR1 is DFQATT and CDR2 is SNEGSKA (reference sequence). The length of the CDR3 is 14 residues. CDR3 bases: TGCAGTGCTTACCGGGACAGCCCGTATCAGCCCCAGCATTTT. Its translation is CSAYRDSPYQPQHF.

V gene TRBV10-3 combines with J gene TRBJ2-2; D is perhaps TRBD1 or TRBD2 (5 bases each). The CDR3 has 11 amino acids. Trimming removed 8 bases at V and 6 bases at J, with 7 bases between. Germline CDR1 reads ENHRY; CDR2 reads SYGVKD. The CDR3, as DNA: TGTGCCATCCAGGGACCCGGGGAGCTGTTTTTT. It encodes CAIQGPGELFF.

This rearrangement joins TRBV12-3 or TRBV12-4 to TRBJ2-7; D unresolved. The CDR3 runs 13 residues. Trimming took off 1 base at V and 5 bases at J, with 9 bases between the two ends. The CDR3 loop is CASSLGGFDEQYF. CDR3 sequence (DNA): TGTGCCAGCAGTTTAGGAGGTTTCGACGAGCAGTACTTC.

The J gene is TRBJ1-1, the V gene TRBV7-2; 8 nucleotides line up with TRBD1. The CDR3 runs to 13 residues. Germline V gives CDR1 SGHTA, CDR2 FQGNSA. J lost 6 bases, V lost 5 bases, and 5 bases had no gene match. This CDR3 is CASSPTGDPEAFF. CDR3 in DNA: TGTGCCAGCAGCCCGACAGGGGACCCTGAAGCTTTCTTT.

This clonotype came up many times. The chain joins TRBV5-6 to TRBJ2-3; TRBD2 agrees at 9 bases. Per the germline V gene, CDR1 is SGHDT and CDR2 is YYEEEE. J lost 5 bases, V lost 0 bases, and 4 bases had no gene match. This CDR3 region has 15 residues. The CDR3 region is CASSLGLAGQDTQYF. DNA of the CDR3: TGTGCCAGCAGCTTGGGTCTAGCGGGGCAAGATACGCAGTATTTT.

This rearrangement joins TRBV4-3 to TRBJ2-7; 8 nucleotides line up with TRBD1. With 0 bases clipped from V and 2 bases from J, the junction kept 3 bases outside the gene matches. This CDR3 has 15 amino acids. Per the germline V gene, CDR1 is LGHNA and CDR2 is YSLEER. CDR3 region: CASSQERTGTYEQYF. Here the CDR3 DNA reads TGCGCCAGCAGCCAAGAAAGGACAGGGACCTACGAGCAGTACTTC.